This entry lists 21 T cell receptor beta chains sequenced from one sample in a study of spatial heterogeneity in lung cancer (dated by TCRdb to between 2018 and 2020). Libraries were prepared through 5' RACE. Sequencer: NextSeq 500. The raw public data were reprocessed by TCRdb itself: fastp quality trimming at Q25, MiXCR clonotype calling, in-frame beta chains only. When rows share a CDR3 protein, they turn into one entry using the most common DNA and genes. For this sample the table gives 35,000 to 55,000 distinct CDR3 sequences, of which 20% to 25% were detected only once. The ten largest clones take up under 8.5% of the sample. The time point label here, explained by the study, means: blood at routine non-recurrence follow-up after resection. This sample comprised PBMCs, obtained at follow-up. All receptors derive from a female donor with early-stage non-small cell lung cancer.

In its sample, this clonotype was seen many times. The J gene is TRBJ2-1, the V gene TRBV11-3, with a possible D match to TRBD2 (6 bases). V lost 5 bases, J lost 1 base, and 15 bases lay in between. CDR1 and CDR2 (germline): SGHNT, YENEEA. The length of the CDR3 is 16 residues. This chain's CDR3 is CASSPGGRASYNEQFF. CDR3 DNA sequence: TGTGCCAGCAGCCCCGGGGGTAGGGCGTCCTACAATGAGCAGTTCTTC.

This clonotype has just a few counts. The gene calls are TRBV2 and TRBJ1-1; D not certain. The CDR3 runs to 14 residues. Trimming stripped 4 bases from V and 5 bases from J, with 14 bases between. The germline V gene has CDR1 SNHLY and CDR2 FYNNEI. CDR3 DNA sequence: TGTGCCAGCAGTGCTCGCCGTCTGAGGACTGAAGCTTTCTTT. Its protein product is CASSARRLRTEAFF.

Comments on this clonotype: The junction does not match germline at one end; this may be a read error. J is TRBJ1-1 and V is TRBV9; possible D gene TRBD1, 5 bases. The germline gives CDR1 SGDLS, CDR2 YYNGEE. The CDR3 is 13 residues long. In DNA form, the CDR3 reads TGTGCCAGCAGCCCCCGGGACTTTAATGAAGTTTTCTTT. Its protein is CASSPRDFNEVFF. Complete variable domain (other parts from reference TRBV9 and TRBJ1-1): DSGVTQTPKHLITATGQRVTLRCSPRSGDLSVYWYQQSLDQGLQFLIQYYNGEERAKGNILERFSAQQFPDLHSELNLSSLELGDSALYFCASSPRDFNEVFFGQGTRLTVV.

This clonotype was picked up a small number of times. This chain uses TRBV6-6 with TRBJ1-1; D remains ambiguous. The CDR3 loop spans 13 amino acids. Trimming pared 4 bases from V and 3 bases from J, leaving 9 bases between. CDR1 is MNHNY, CDR2 SVGAGI, per germline (reference sequence). The CDR3 coding sequence is TGTGCCAGCAGTTCTGAGATTGACACTGAAGCTTTCTTT. Translated: CASSSEIDTEAFF.

This clonotype was counted ten times or more. In DNA form, the CDR3 reads TGTGCCAGTAGTATCGTCCCGGGGGCAAATACCTACGAGCAGTACGTC. Its translation: CASSIVPGANTYEQYV. The rearrangement links TRBV19 to TRBJ2-7, with D perhaps matching TRBD1 or TRBD2 (6 bases each). From germline, CDR1 is LNHDA and CDR2 SQIVND (reference sequence). V lost 3 bases to trimming and J lost 2 bases, with 17 bases between them. This CDR3 contains 16 residues.

This clonotype was detected a few times. The chain links TRBV5-5 to TRBJ2-1, with a possible D match to TRBD1 (6 bases). CDR1 and CDR2 from the germline V gene are SGHKS and YYEKEE (reference sequence). This CDR3 region has 13 residues. V shed 4 bases and J shed 4 bases, with 9 bases lying between them. The CDR3 region has the DNA TGTGCCAGCAGCCTTGGACAGTACAATGAGCAGTTCTTC. Its translation is CASSLGQYNEQFF.

There are a few counts of this clonotype. This chain uses TRBV12-3 or TRBV12-4 with TRBJ2-1, with D perhaps TRBD1 or TRBD2 (6 bases each). The CDR3 is made up of 13 amino acids. V dropped 8 bases and J dropped 7 bases, with 15 bases sitting between them. The CDR3 spells CASRRGGTNEQFF. The CDR3, as DNA: TGTGCCAGCCGTAGGGGCGGGACAAATGAGCAGTTCTTC.

The V and J genes are TRBV6-5 and TRBJ2-7, with TRBD1 matching over 8 bases. The ends lost 11 bases at V and 7 bases at J; junction bases unmatched: 16. Germline values: CDR1 MNHEY, CDR2 SVGAGI. The length of the CDR3 is 14 residues. As DNA, the CDR3 is TGTGCCTCCTCCCCGGACAGGGTATTATGGGAGCAGTACTTC. Its protein product is CASSPDRVLWEQYF.

The table lists this clonotype with a few counts. The chain is built from TRBV10-2 and TRBJ1-1; perhaps TRBD1 as D (6 bases). The V end lost 9 bases, the J end lost 8 bases, and 16 bases lay between the germline ends. Germline values: CDR1 WSHSY, CDR2 SAAADI. The CDR3 covers 12 residues. The CDR3: CASVGGRREAFF. Written as DNA, the CDR3 is TGCGCCAGTGTGGGGGGGCGCAGGGAAGCTTTCTTT.

In this sample, this clonotype turned up many times. The J gene is TRBJ2-7, the V gene TRBV19; D not resolved. Germline V gene sequence: CDR1 LNHDA, CDR2 SQIVND (reference sequence). This CDR3 region has 14 residues. The V end lost 2 bases, the J end lost 2 bases, and 10 bases lay between the germline ends. The CDR3: CASSISDVAYEQYF. The CDR3 DNA reads as TGTGCCAGTAGTATATCGGACGTAGCCTACGAGCAGTACTTC.

The chain joins TRBV20-1 to TRBJ2-1; D call uncertain. Germline values: CDR1 DFQATT, CDR2 SNEGSKA (reference sequence). CDR3 length: 11 residues. V was pared by 3 bases and J by 6 bases, with 6 bases between. The CDR3 bases are TGCAGTGCTAGGGACGGCAATGAGCAGTTCTTC. It yields the protein CSARDGNEQFF.

In this sample, this clonotype turned up a few times. V and J are TRBV5-5 and TRBJ1-4; 7 bases agree with TRBD1. The CDR3 runs 16 residues. From germline, CDR1 is SGHKS and CDR2 YYEKEE (reference sequence). Unmatched junction bases numbered 8, after V lost 2 bases and J lost 4 bases. The CDR3 region is CASSFRQGRDNEKLFF. CDR3 nucleotides: TGTGCCAGCAGCTTCCGACAGGGAAGGGATAATGAAAAACTGTTTTTT.

The chain employs TRBV12-3 or TRBV12-4 and TRBJ2-3; 10 nucleotides match TRBD1. The ends lost 6 bases at V and 0 bases at J; junction bases unmatched: 9. This CDR3 is built from 17 residues. The CDR3 nucleotides read TGTGCCAGCAGGCGGACAGGGGGGATTCCTAGCACAGATACGCAGTATTTT. This translates into CASRRTGGIPSTDTQYF.

This clonotype was detected many times. The gene calls are TRBV9 and TRBJ2-5; D possibly corresponds to TRBD2 (8 bases). The CDR3 sequence is 17 residues long. V lost 3 bases and J 0 bases, leaving 18 bases between the germline ends. The germline CDR1 and CDR2 sequences are SGDLS and YYNGEE. The CDR3 nucleotides read TGTGCCAGCAGCGCGGGAGGGACAGCGAACTACCAAGAGACCCAGTACTTC. Translated, it gives CASSAGGTANYQETQYF.

This chain joins TRBV4-1 and TRBJ2-7; 9 bases agree with TRBD2. V gave up 6 bases and J gave up 3 bases; unmatched junction bases: 12. Germline V gene sequence: CDR1 MGHRA, CDR2 YSYEKL. This CDR3 comprises 16 residues. The CDR3, as DNA: TGCGCCAGCAGGTACAGGCTAGCGGGACCTGACTACGAGCAGTACTTC. Its protein is CASRYRLAGPDYEQYF.

In its sample, this clonotype ranks as medium-sized. The CDR3 loop is CASSTRGLGELFF. In DNA form, the CDR3 reads TGTGCCAGTAGTACCAGGGGGCTCGGGGAGCTGTTTTTT. The chain links TRBV19 to TRBJ2-2; 8 nucleotides match TRBD1. CDR3 size: 13 residues. The junction had 2 bases not matched to a gene; V was cut back by 4 bases and J by 7 bases. The germline gives CDR1 LNHDA, CDR2 SQIVND (reference sequence).

The gene calls are TRBV20-1 and TRBJ2-7; D is undetermined. This CDR3 has 11 residues. Between the trimmed V and J ends, which lost 3 bases and 5 bases, there was a span of 8 bases. Germline V gives CDR1 DFQATT, CDR2 SNEGSKA (reference sequence). CDR3 in DNA: TGCAGTGCTAGCACGAGAGACGAGCAGTACTTC. This gives the protein CSASTRDEQYF.

This sequence joins TRBV3-1 and TRBJ2-2; D may be TRBD1 (6 bases). The V gene's germline CDR1 is LGHDT and CDR2 YNNKEL (reference sequence). The length of the CDR3 is 14 residues. V shed 4 bases and J shed 1 base, with 7 bases lying between them. The CDR3 sequence is CASSRQVNTGELFF. For the CDR3, the DNA is TGTGCCAGCAGCCGACAGGTGAACACCGGGGAGCTGTTTTTT.

This sequence joins TRBV5-1 and TRBJ2-7; a possible D gene is TRBD1 (6 bases). Per the germline V gene, CDR1 is SGHRS and CDR2 is YFSETQ. The CDR3 has 13 residues. Trimming shortened V by 3 bases and J by 4 bases, and 11 bases separated the two germline ends. The CDR3 coding sequence is TGCGCCAGCAGCTACGACAGGATTTACGAGCAGTACTTC. Encoded protein: CASSYDRIYEQYF. Using reference TRBV5-1 and TRBJ2-7 for the parts outside the CDR3, the full variable domain is KAGVTQTPRYLIKTRGQQVTLSCSPISGHRSVSWYQQTPGQGLQFLFEYFSETQRNKGNFPGRFSGRQFSNSRSEMNVSTLELGDSALYLCASSYDRIYEQYFGPGTRLTVT.

This clonotype has just a few counts. The genes are TRBV12-3 or TRBV12-4 and TRBJ1-1, with 8 bases that match TRBD1. The CDR3 is made up of 14 amino acids. Trimming took 8 bases from V and 1 from J; bases not matched to a gene: 6. The DNA of the CDR3 is TGTGCCAGCCGCCTGCAGGGGGCGAACACTGAAGCTTTCTTT. Amino acids: CASRLQGANTEAFF.

CDR3: CASSLGRPYGYTF. The CDR3, as DNA: TGTGCCAGCAGCCTTGGACGGCCGTATGGCTACACCTTC. The chain carries TRBV7-9 and TRBJ1-2; D is undetermined. The CDR3 runs to 13 residues. Germline CDR1 SEHNR, CDR2 FQNEAQ (reference sequence). The V end was cut by 5 bases, the J end by 5 bases, with 12 bases between.